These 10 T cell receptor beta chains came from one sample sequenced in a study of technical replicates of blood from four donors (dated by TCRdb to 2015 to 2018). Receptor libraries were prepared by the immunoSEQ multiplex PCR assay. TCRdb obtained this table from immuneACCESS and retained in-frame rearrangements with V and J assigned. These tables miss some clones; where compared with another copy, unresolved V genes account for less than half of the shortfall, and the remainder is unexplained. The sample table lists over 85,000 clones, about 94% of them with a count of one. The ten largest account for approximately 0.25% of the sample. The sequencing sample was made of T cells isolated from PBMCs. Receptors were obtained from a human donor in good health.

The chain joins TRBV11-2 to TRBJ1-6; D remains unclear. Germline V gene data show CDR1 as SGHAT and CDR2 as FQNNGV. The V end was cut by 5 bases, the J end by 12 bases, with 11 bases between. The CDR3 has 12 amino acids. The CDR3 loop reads CASSTDTRPLHF. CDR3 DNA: TGTGCCAGCAGCACAGACACACGACCCCTCCACTTT. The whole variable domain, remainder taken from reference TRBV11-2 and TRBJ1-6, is EAGVAQSPRYKIIEKRQSVAFWCNPISGHATLYWYQQILGQGPKLLIQFQNNGVVDDSQLPKDRFSAERLKGVDSTLKIQPAKLEDSAVYLCASSTDTRPLHFGNGTRLTVT.

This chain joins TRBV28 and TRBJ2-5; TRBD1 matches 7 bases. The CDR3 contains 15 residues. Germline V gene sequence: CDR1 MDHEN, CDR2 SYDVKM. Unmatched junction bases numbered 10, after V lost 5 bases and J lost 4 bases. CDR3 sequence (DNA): TGTGCCAGCAGTCAACATTTGGACAGGAGAGAGACCCAGTACTTC. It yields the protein CASSQHLDRRETQYF.

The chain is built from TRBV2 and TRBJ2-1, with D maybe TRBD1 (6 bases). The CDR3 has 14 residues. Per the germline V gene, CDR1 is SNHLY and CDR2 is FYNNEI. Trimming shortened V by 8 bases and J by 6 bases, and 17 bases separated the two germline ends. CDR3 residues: CASDDRQGSNEQFF. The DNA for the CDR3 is TGTGCCAGCGACGATCGGCAGGGGAGCAATGAGCAGTTCTTC.

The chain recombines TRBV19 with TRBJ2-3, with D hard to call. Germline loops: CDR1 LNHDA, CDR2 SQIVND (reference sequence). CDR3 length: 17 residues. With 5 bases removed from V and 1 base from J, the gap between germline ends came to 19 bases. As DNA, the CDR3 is TGTGCCAGTAGTTCCTTACGACCCCCCGAGGGCACAGATACGCAGTATTTT. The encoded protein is CASSSLRPPEGTDTQYF.

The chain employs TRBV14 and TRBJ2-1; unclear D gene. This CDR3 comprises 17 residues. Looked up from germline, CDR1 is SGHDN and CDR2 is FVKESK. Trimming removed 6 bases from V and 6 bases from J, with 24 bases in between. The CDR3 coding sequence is TGTGCCAGCAGTCCCCCCCTAGAACATCATCAAGCCAATGAGCAGTTCTTC. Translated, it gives CASSPPLEHHQANEQFF.

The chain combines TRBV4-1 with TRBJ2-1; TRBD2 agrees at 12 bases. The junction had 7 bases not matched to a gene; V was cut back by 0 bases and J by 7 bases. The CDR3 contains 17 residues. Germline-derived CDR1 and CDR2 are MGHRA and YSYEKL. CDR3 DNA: TGCGCCAGCAGCCAAGAAAGACTAGCGGGAGTAAGGAATGAGCAGTTCTTC. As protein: CASSQERLAGVRNEQFF.

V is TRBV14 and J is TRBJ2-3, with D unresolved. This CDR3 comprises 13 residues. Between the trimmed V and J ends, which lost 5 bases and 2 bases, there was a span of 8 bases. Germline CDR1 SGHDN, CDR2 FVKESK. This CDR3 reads CASSYAYTDTQYF. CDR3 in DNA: TGTGCCAGCAGCTACGCGTACACAGATACGCAGTATTTT.

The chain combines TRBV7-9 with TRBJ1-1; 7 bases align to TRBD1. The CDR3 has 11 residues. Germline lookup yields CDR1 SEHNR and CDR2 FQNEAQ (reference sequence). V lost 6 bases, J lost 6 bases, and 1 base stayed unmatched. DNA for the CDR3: TGTGCCAGCAGGGGACAGTCTGAAGCTTTCTTT. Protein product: CASRGQSEAFF.

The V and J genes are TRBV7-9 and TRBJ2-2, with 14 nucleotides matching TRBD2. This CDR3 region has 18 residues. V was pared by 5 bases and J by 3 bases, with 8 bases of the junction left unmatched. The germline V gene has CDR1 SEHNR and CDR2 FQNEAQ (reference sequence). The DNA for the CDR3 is TGTGCCAGCAGCCCCAGACTAGCGGGAGGGCCTCACACCGGGGAGCTGTTTTTT. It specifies CASSPRLAGGPHTGELFF.

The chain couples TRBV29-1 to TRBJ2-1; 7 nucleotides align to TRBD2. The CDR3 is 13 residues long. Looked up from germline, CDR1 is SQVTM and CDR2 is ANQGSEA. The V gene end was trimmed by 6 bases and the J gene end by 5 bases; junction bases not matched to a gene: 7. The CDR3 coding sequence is TGCAGCGTAGGGTTAGCGGGTCACAATGAGCAGTTCTTC. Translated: CSVGLAGHNEQFF.